This T cell receptor (beta chain) was identified during a study of T cells after yellow fever vaccination. Across the study: SMART-Seq v4 Ultra Low Input served to prepare low-cell-number fractions. Whole-study results and caveats: When the response was secondary, it was weaker but reached its peak faster, day 5 versus 15. Among all clonotypes, a small share was observed in both CD4 and CD8 compartments.

The CDR3 spans 14 residues. Trimming left V 1 base short and J 3 bases short, with 6 bases between. Germline values: CDR1 MGHDK, CDR2 SYGVNS. UMIs and a universal primer site were added when TCR cDNA was made by 5'RACE template switching. TCRdb reanalysed the 5' RACE reads using MiXCR and keeps one entry per CDR3 protein. The table shows about 340,000 distinct CDR3 sequences, with 8.5% to 10% occurring only once. This clonotype was found many times. Its target is unknown. This chain joins TRBV25-1 and TRBJ2-2; D unclear. This sequence originates from a man in his late teens or twenties who received the YFV17D yellow fever vaccine. Sequenced here: PBMCs, sampled on the day of the first yellow fever vaccination. CDR3 coding DNA: TGTGCCAGCAGTGAATCGGCGTACACCGGGGAGCTGTTTTTT. It yields the protein CASSESAYTGELFF.